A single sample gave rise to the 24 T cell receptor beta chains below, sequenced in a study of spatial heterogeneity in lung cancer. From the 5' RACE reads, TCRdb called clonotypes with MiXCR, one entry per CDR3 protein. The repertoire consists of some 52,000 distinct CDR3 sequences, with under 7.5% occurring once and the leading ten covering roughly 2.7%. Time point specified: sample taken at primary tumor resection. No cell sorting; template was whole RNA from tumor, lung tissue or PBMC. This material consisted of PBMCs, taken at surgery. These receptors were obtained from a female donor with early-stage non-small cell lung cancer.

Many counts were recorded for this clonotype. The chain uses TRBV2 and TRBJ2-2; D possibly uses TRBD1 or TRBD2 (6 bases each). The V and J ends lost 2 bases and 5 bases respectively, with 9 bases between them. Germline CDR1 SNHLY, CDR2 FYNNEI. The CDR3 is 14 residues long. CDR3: CASSERGRTGELFF. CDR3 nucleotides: TGTGCCAGCAGTGAAAGGGGGAGGACCGGGGAGCTGTTTTTT.

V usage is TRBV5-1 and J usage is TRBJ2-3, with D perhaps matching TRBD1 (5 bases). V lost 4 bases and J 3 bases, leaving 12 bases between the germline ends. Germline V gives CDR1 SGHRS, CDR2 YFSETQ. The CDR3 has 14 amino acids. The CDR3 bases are TGCGCCAGCAGCCAGGGCTTAGAGACAGATACGCAGTATTTT. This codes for CASSQGLETDTQYF.

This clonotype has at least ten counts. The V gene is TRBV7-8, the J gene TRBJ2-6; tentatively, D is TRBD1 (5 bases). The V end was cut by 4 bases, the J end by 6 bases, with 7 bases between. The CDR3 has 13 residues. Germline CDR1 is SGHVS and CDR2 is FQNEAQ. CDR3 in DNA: TGTGCCAGCAGCTCAGGGTTGGCCAACGTCCTGACTTTC. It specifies CASSSGLANVLTF.

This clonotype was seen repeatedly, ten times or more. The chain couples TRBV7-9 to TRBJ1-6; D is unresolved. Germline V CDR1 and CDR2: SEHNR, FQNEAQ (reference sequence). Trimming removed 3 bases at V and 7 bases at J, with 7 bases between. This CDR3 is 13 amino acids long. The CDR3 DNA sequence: TGTGCCAGCAGCTTGGTGGGGAATTCACCCCTCCACTTT. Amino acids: CASSLVGNSPLHF.

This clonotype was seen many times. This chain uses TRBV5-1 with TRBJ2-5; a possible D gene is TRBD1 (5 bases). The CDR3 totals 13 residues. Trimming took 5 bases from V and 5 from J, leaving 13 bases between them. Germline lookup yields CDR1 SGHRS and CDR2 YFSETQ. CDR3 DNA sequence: TGCGCCAGCAGGAAACAGGCTGGGGAGACCCAGTACTTC. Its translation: CASRKQAGETQYF.

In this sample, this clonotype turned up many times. CDR3 bases: TGCAGCGCCTGGACAGGTAGCTACGAGCAGTACTTC. It translates to CSAWTGSYEQYF. The chain joins TRBV29-1 to TRBJ2-7; 7 bases are shared with TRBD1. Germline trimming cut 7 bases from V and 3 bases from J; bases unmatched to any gene: 6. This CDR3 comprises 12 residues. Germline V CDR1 and CDR2: SQVTM, ANQGSEA.

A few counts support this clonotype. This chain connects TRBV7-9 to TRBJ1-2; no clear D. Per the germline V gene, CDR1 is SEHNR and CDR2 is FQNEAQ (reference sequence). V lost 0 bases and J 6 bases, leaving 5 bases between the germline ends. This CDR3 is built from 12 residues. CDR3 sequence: CASSLAADGYTF. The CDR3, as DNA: TGTGCCAGCAGCTTAGCGGCAGATGGCTACACCTTC.

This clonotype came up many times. This CDR3 reads CASSSVSVDTQYF. In nucleotides, the CDR3 is TGTGCCAGCAGCTCGGTTAGCGTGGATACGCAGTATTTT. The chain links TRBV7-2 to TRBJ2-3; weak D call: TRBD2 (5 bases). Germline assignment: CDR1 SGHTA and CDR2 FQGNSA. CDR3 length: 13 residues. V was pared by 4 bases and J by 6 bases, with 11 bases between.

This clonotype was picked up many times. As DNA, the CDR3 is TGTGCCAGCAGCCAGAGAGGGGGCGGGACAGGGGCCAACGTCCTGACTTTC. It translates to CASSQRGGGTGANVLTF. V gene TRBV11-2 combines with J gene TRBJ2-6; maybe TRBD1 (7 bases). Per the germline V gene, CDR1 is SGHAT and CDR2 is FQNNGV. Trimming pared 5 bases from V and 4 bases from J, leaving 18 bases between. The CDR3 has 17 amino acids.

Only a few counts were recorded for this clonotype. The CDR3 DNA follows: TGTGCCAGCAGCTTACGCCGAGACCGTAGCGGGTTTGAGCAGTTCTTC. Translating gives CASSLRRDRSGFEQFF. This chain uses TRBV7-2 with TRBJ2-1; 7 bases line up with TRBD2. The germline gives CDR1 SGHTA, CDR2 FQGNSA. V trimming: 2 bases; J trimming: 9 bases; junction bases outside the gene matches: 13. This CDR3 comprises 16 residues.

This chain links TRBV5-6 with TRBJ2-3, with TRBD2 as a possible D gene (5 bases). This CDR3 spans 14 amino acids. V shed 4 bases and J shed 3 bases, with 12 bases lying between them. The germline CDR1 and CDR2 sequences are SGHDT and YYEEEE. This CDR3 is CASSLWTLTDTQYF. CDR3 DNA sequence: TGTGCCAGCAGCCTATGGACTCTTACAGATACGCAGTATTTT.

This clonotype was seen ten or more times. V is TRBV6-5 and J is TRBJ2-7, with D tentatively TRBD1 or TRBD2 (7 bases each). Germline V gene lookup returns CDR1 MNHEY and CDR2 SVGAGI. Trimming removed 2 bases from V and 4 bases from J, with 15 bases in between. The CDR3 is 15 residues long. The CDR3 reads CASSYQAGGAYEQYF. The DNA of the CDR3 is TGTGCCAGCAGTTACCAAGCAGGGGGGGCGTACGAGCAGTACTTC.

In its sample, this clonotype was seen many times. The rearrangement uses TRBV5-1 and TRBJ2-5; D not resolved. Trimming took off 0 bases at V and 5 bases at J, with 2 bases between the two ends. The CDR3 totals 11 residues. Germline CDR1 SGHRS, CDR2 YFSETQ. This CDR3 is CASSLAETQYF. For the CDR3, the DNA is TGCGCCAGCAGCTTGGCCGAGACCCAGTACTTC.

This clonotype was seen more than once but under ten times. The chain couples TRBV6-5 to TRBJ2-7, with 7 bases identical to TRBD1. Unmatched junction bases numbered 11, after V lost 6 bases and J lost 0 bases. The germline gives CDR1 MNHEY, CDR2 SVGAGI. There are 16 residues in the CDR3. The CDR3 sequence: CASSRQGSSYSYEQYF. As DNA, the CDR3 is TGTGCCAGCAGCAGACAGGGATCGTCCTACTCCTACGAGCAGTACTTC.

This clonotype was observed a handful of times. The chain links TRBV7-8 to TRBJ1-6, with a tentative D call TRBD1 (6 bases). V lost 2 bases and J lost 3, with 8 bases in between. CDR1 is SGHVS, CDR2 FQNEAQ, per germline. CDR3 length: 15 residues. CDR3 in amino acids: CASSLRTVYNSPLHF. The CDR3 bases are TGTGCCAGCAGCTTAAGGACAGTCTATAATTCACCCCTCCACTTT.

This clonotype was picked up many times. CDR3 protein: CASSLGGGEQYF. The DNA for the CDR3 is TGTGCCAGCAGCCTGGGGGGAGGCGAGCAGTACTTC. The gene calls are TRBV7-9 and TRBJ2-7, with D possibly being TRBD2 (6 bases). The length of the CDR3 is 12 residues. Germline CDR1 is SEHNR and CDR2 is FQNEAQ (reference sequence). The V gene lost 5 bases and the J gene lost 6 bases, with 11 bases spanning the gap.

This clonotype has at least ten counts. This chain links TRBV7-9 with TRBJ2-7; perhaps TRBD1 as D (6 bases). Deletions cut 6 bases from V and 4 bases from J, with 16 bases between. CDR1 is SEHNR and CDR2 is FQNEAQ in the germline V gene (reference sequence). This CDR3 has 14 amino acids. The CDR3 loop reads CASSKTGPGYEQYF. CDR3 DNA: TGTGCCAGCAGTAAAACAGGGCCGGGATACGAGCAGTACTTC.

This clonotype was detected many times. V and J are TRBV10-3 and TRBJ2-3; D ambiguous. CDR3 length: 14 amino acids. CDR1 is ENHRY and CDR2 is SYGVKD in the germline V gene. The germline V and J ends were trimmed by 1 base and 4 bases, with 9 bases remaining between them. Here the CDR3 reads CAISEFSYSDTQYF. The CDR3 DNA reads TGTGCCATCAGTGAGTTTTCCTACTCAGATACGCAGTATTTT.

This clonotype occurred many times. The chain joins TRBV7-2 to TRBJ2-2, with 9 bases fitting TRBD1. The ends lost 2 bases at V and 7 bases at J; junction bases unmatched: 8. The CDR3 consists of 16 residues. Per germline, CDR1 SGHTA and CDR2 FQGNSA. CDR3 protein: CASSLRGTGSNGELFF. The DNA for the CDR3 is TGTGCCAGCAGCTTAAGGGGGACAGGGTCCAACGGGGAGCTGTTTTTT.

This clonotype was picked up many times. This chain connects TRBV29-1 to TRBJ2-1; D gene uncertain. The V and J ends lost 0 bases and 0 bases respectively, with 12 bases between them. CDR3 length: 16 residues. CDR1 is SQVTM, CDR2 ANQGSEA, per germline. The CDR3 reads CSVEERTTSSYNEQFF. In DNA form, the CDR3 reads TGCAGCGTTGAAGAGAGGACCACCAGCTCCTACAATGAGCAGTTCTTC.

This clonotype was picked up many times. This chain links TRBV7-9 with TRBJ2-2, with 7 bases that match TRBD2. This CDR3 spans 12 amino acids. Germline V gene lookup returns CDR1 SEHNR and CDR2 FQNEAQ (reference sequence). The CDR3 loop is CGLAEFTGELFF. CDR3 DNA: TGTGGACTAGCCGAGTTCACCGGGGAGCTGTTTTTT.

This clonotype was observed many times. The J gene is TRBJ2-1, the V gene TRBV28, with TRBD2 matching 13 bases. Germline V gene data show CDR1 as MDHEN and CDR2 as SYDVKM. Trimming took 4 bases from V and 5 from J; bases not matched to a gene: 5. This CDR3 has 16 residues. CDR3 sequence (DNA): TGTGCCAGCAGTTCACGGACTAGCGGGGGTAACAATGAGCAGTTCTTC. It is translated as CASSSRTSGGNNEQFF.

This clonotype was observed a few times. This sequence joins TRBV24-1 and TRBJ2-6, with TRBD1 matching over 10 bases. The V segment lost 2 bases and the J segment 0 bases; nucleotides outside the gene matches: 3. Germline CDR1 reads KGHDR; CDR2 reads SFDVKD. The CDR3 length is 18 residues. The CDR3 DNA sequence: TGTGCCACCAGTGATTGGACAGGGGGATACTCTGGGGCCAACGTCCTGACTTTC. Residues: CATSDWTGGYSGANVLTF.

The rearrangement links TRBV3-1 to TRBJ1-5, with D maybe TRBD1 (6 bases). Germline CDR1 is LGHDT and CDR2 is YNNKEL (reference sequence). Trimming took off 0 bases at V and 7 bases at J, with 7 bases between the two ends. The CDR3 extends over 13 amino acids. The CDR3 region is CASSQEGGQPQHF. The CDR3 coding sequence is TGTGCCAGCAGCCAAGAAGGGGGGCAGCCCCAGCATTTT.